The subject of this entry is one TCR beta chain. Its target is unknown. Vbeta (60) and Jbeta (13) primers were used in the PCR. In the authors' methods: About 12 million of the roughly 80 million unique TCR beta chains counted in a later analysis were shared. The assay was immunoSEQ multiplex PCR, and TCRdb's table has in-frame clones only and misses some. V, J and clone size are those of that table, while D and trimming were read from the DNA. This sample contains some 160,000 clones. This sample stems from a study of cytomegalovirus exposure and HLA in healthy donors. Study-wide results and limits: Among CMV-associated TCR beta chains, most appeared HLA-restricted in a later analysis.

CDR1 is MNHEY, CDR2 SMNVEV, per germline (reference sequence). Trimming took 6 bases from V and 2 from J, leaving 13 bases between them. The CDR3 is 15 residues long. The TCR was taken from a man aged 25-45 years in good health and CMV-seronegative. Material: PBMCs. V usage is TRBV27 and J usage is TRBJ1-4, with D perhaps matching TRBD1 (5 bases). In DNA, the CDR3 is TGTGCCAGCAGCCCTCGGGGGAACACTAATGAAAAACTGTTTTTT. This codes for CASSPRGNTNEKLFF.